These 28 T cell receptor beta chains were all obtained from the same sample, sequenced in a study of blood T cell repertoires in COVID-19. The assay was immunoSEQ multiplex PCR, and TCRdb's table has in-frame clones only and misses some. The table lists approximately 51,000 clones, more than 75% of them singletons. Input material: peripheral blood. The receptors were sampled from a woman aged 80 or over with COVID-19, enrolled during active disease.

This rearrangement joins TRBV19 to TRBJ1-3; 7 bases fit TRBD1. Germline-derived CDR1 and CDR2 are LNHDA and SQIVND (reference sequence). This CDR3 region has 14 residues. Unmatched junction bases numbered 3, after V lost 5 bases and J lost 2 bases. CDR3 amino acids: CASSSQGTGNTIYF. The CDR3 DNA is TGTGCCAGTAGTTCACAGGGGACTGGAAACACCATATATTTT.

This sequence joins TRBV19 and TRBJ1-5, with no clear D. V lost 0 bases and J 0 bases, leaving 6 bases between the germline ends. CDR3 length equals 15 residues. From germline, CDR1 is LNHDA and CDR2 SQIVND (reference sequence). The CDR3 loop reads CASSIDSVSNQPQHF. Written as DNA, the CDR3 is TGTGCCAGTAGTATAGATAGCGTTAGCAATCAGCCCCAGCATTTT.

The chain uses TRBV11-3 and TRBJ2-3; D remains unclear. The germline gives CDR1 SGHNT, CDR2 YENEEA. Trimming took 4 bases from V and 2 from J, leaving 4 bases between them. The length of the CDR3 is 12 residues. The CDR3, as DNA: TGTGCCAGCAGCTCAGTCACAGATACGCAGTATTTT. Amino acids: CASSSVTDTQYF.

The CDR3 sequence is CASSQDSRGGYGYTF. In DNA, the CDR3 is TGCGCCAGCAGCCAAGATAGCAGGGGCGGCTATGGCTACACCTTC. J is TRBJ1-2 and V is TRBV4-1; TRBD1 might be the D (6 bases). Germline assignment: CDR1 MGHRA and CDR2 YSYEKL. The CDR3 totals 15 residues. Trimming took off 0 bases at V and 4 bases at J, with 12 bases between the two ends.

The chain carries TRBV28 and TRBJ2-2; 7 bases line up with TRBD2. CDR1 is MDHEN and CDR2 is SYDVKM in the germline V gene. The CDR3 contains 16 residues. Trimming took 4 bases from V and 2 from J; bases not matched to a gene: 7. CDR3 coding DNA: TGTGCCAGCAGTTCCCCTGCTAGCGGTAACACCGGGGAGCTGTTTTTT. Its protein is CASSSPASGNTGELFF.

This clone was observed once. V usage is TRBV18 and J usage is TRBJ2-1, with 12 bases fitting TRBD2. Per germline, CDR1 KGHSH and CDR2 LQKENI. The V and J ends lost 3 bases and 4 bases, in that order; junction bases with no gene match: 13. The length of the CDR3 is 19 residues. CDR3 nucleotide sequence: TGTGCCAGCTCACCCTTCGGGACTAGCGGGCGGTCTCCTTACAATGAGCAGTTCTTC. It yields the protein CASSPFGTSGRSPYNEQFF.

The chain has TRBV6-6 and TRBJ2-1; D not resolved. Germline CDR1 is MNHNY and CDR2 is SVGAGI (reference sequence). Trimming shortened V by 6 bases and J by 9 bases, and 9 bases separated the two germline ends. This CDR3 is built from 11 residues. CDR3 in amino acids: CASRAPSEQFF. CDR3 in DNA: TGTGCCAGCAGGGCCCCAAGTGAGCAGTTCTTC.

This chain connects TRBV9 to TRBJ2-6, with a weak D call TRBD1 (6 bases). The CDR3 loop spans 16 amino acids. The V and J ends lost 4 bases and 1 base respectively, with 12 bases between them. Germline values: CDR1 SGDLS, CDR2 YYNGEE. CDR3 in DNA: TGTGCCAGCAGCCCCCGCACAGGGTCTGGGGCCAACGTCCTGACTTTC. Its protein is CASSPRTGSGANVLTF.

Comment on this clone: The conserved phenylalanine or tryptophan normally closing the CDR3 is absent here, so this likely arose from a read error. V usage is TRBV27 and J usage is TRBJ1-2; the D is unclear. Between the trimmed V and J ends, which lost 4 bases and 4 bases, there was a span of 16 bases. From germline, CDR1 is MNHEY and CDR2 SMNVEV (reference sequence). This CDR3 has 15 residues. The CDR3 loop is CASSSTRTDLYGYTL. The CDR3 region has the DNA TGTGCCAGCAGTTCGACTAGGACGGATCTCTATGGCTACACCCTC.

The genes are TRBV10-1 and TRBJ2-7; 10 positions match TRBD2. V lost 0 bases to trimming and J lost 2 bases; unmatched junction nucleotides: 1. Per germline, CDR1 WNHNN and CDR2 SYGVQD (reference sequence). The length of the CDR3 is 15 residues. The CDR3 loop is CASSESLAGAYEQYF. As DNA, the CDR3 is TGCGCCAGCAGTGAGTCGCTAGCGGGAGCCTACGAGCAGTACTTC.

This clone has just one count. The gene calls are TRBV11-3 and TRBJ2-2; the match to TRBD2 covers 11 bases. Germline V gene sequence: CDR1 SGHNT, CDR2 YENEEA. The CDR3 spans 16 residues. Trimming at V came to 5 bases and at J to 6 bases, leaving 8 bases not matched to a gene. This CDR3 is CASSKGPSGGSGELFF. CDR3 DNA: TGTGCCAGCAGCAAGGGGCCTAGCGGGGGGTCCGGGGAGCTGTTTTTT.

The chain recombines TRBV11-2 with TRBJ2-7; a weak D match, TRBD1 (6 bases). Germline V gene sequence: CDR1 SGHAT, CDR2 FQNNGV. This CDR3 has 15 amino acids. The germline V and J ends were trimmed by 0 bases and 4 bases, with 13 bases remaining between them. CDR3 sequence: CASSLDLDRTYEQYF. In nucleotides, the CDR3 is TGTGCCAGCAGCTTAGATCTAGACAGGACATACGAGCAGTACTTC.

This chain's CDR3 is CASSSDRDRGRQETQYF. DNA of the CDR3: TGTGCCAGCAGCTCCGACCGGGACAGGGGACGCCAAGAGACCCAGTACTTC. The chain joins TRBV7-9 to TRBJ2-5; 10 bases map to TRBD1. CDR3 size: 17 residues. Germline lookup yields CDR1 SEHNR and CDR2 FQNEAQ (reference sequence). Trimming took 4 bases from V and 1 from J; bases not matched to a gene: 9.

This chain joins TRBV6-5 and TRBJ1-6, with 9 bases aligning to TRBD1. The CDR3 spans 15 residues. The V segment lost 2 bases and the J segment 7 bases; nucleotides outside the gene matches: 3. Germline CDR1 MNHEY, CDR2 SVGAGI. CDR3 in amino acids: CASSYDRGLNSPLHF. CDR3 sequence (DNA): TGTGCCAGCAGTTACGACAGGGGGTTAAATTCACCCCTCCACTTT.

This chain connects TRBV28 to TRBJ1-2; D call uncertain. The germline gives CDR1 MDHEN, CDR2 SYDVKM. The V end was cut by 3 bases, the J end by 7 bases, with 9 bases between. This CDR3 spans 12 amino acids. CDR3 sequence: CASSLRVSGYTF. CDR3 bases: TGTGCCAGCAGTTTGAGGGTATCTGGCTACACCTTC.

In this sample, this clone turned up once. The V call is TRBV10-3, the J call TRBJ2-3, with D tentatively TRBD2 (7 bases). CDR3 size: 14 residues. The V end lost 10 bases, the J end lost 2 bases, and 16 bases lay between the germline ends. Germline CDR1 is ENHRY and CDR2 is SYGVKD. The CDR3 DNA reads as TGTGCCACTTCTCGGGGGGCGCACACAGATACGCAGTATTTT. Translated: CATSRGAHTDTQYF.

This chain uses TRBV5-1 with TRBJ1-2, with TRBD1 as a possible D gene (5 bases). Between the trimmed V and J ends, which lost 0 bases and 0 bases, there was a span of 12 bases. Germline V gives CDR1 SGHRS, CDR2 YFSETQ. CDR3 size: 16 residues. The CDR3 coding sequence is TGCGCCAGCAGCTTGGTCACAGGCCGAGCTAACTATGGCTACACCTTC. Protein product: CASSLVTGRANYGYTF.

V usage is TRBV6-5 and J usage is TRBJ1-4; D remains unclear. The CDR3 has 13 residues. Germline loops: CDR1 MNHEY, CDR2 SVGAGI. V was pared by 7 bases and J by 5 bases, with 11 bases between. The CDR3 is CASKGRENEKLFF. As DNA, the CDR3 is TGTGCCAGCAAGGGCCGGGAAAATGAAAAACTGTTTTTT.

This sequence joins TRBV28 and TRBJ2-2, with D possibly being TRBD2 (6 bases). This CDR3 spans 16 amino acids. The V end lost 6 bases, the J end lost 2 bases, and 16 bases lay between the germline ends. Germline-derived CDR1 and CDR2 are MDHEN and SYDVKM. For the CDR3, the DNA is TGTGCCAGCAGCCTTGGAGGGAGATCCAACACCGGGGAGCTGTTTTTT. Amino acids: CASSLGGRSNTGELFF. The whole variable domain, remainder taken from reference TRBV28 and TRBJ2-2, is DVKVTQSSRYLVKRTGEKVFLECVQDMDHENMFWYRQDPGLGLRLIYFSYDVKMKEKGDIPEGYSVSREKKERFSLILESASTNQTSMYLCASSLGGRSNTGELFFGEGSRLTVL.

This chain joins TRBV18 and TRBJ1-2; maybe TRBD1 (6 bases). CDR3 length: 12 amino acids. The V and J ends lost 4 bases and 9 bases respectively, with 12 bases between them. Germline V gene lookup returns CDR1 KGHSH and CDR2 LQKENI. This CDR3 is CASSLTGQSYTF. The CDR3 nucleotides read TGTGCCAGCTCACTCACCGGACAGAGCTACACCTTC.

V usage is TRBV28 and J usage is TRBJ1-2, with a possible D match to TRBD1 (5 bases). Trimming pared 7 bases from V and 2 bases from J, leaving 8 bases between. The germline CDR1 and CDR2 sequences are MDHEN and SYDVKM. The CDR3 extends over 12 amino acids. CDR3 sequence: CASTDSNYGYTF. CDR3 nucleotides: TGTGCCAGCACAGACAGCAACTATGGCTACACCTTC.

To note about this clone: An end of the junction differs from the germline gene, which may be a read error. This chain connects TRBV7-7 to TRBJ2-7, with a possible D match to TRBD2 (6 bases). This CDR3 has 12 residues. Germline values: CDR1 SSHAT, CDR2 FNYEAQ (reference sequence). The CDR3 protein is CASSSRGGEQYF. CDR3 bases: TGTGCTAGCAGCTCGAGGGGAGGCGAGCAGTACTTC.

Written as DNA, the CDR3 is TGTGCCAGCAGTAGCCCCGGGACAGCAAATGAAAAACTGTTTTTT. Translating gives CASSSPGTANEKLFF. The V gene is TRBV11-2, the J gene TRBJ1-4, with 7 positions matching TRBD1. Germline V gene data show CDR1 as SGHAT and CDR2 as FQNNGV. With V trimmed by 6 bases and J by 5 bases, 9 bases remained unmatched. This CDR3 comprises 15 residues.

The chain combines TRBV7-2 with TRBJ2-7; D might be TRBD1 (6 bases). CDR3 size: 15 residues. Germline V CDR1 and CDR2: SGHTA, FQGNSA. Trimming shortened V by 2 bases and J by 6 bases, and 17 bases separated the two germline ends. The CDR3 protein is CASSLFWTEGGEQYF. The CDR3 bases are TGTGCCAGCAGCTTATTCTGGACAGAAGGCGGCGAGCAGTACTTC.

This clone was detected once. This chain joins TRBV19 and TRBJ1-4; D is perhaps TRBD1 (6 bases). V gave up 4 bases and J gave up 3 bases, with 15 bases separating them. The CDR3 sequence is 16 residues long. The V gene's germline CDR1 is LNHDA and CDR2 SQIVND (reference sequence). DNA for the CDR3: TGTGCCAGTAGTAGTCAGGGGCGGGCAGCTAATGAAAAACTGTTTTTT. The encoded protein is CASSSQGRAANEKLFF.

The chain is built from TRBV5-1 and TRBJ1-5, with 7 bases fitting TRBD1. V lost 4 bases and J lost 0; bases outside the gene matches: 4. Germline V gene data show CDR1 as SGHRS and CDR2 as YFSETQ. This CDR3 region has 15 residues. The DNA for the CDR3 is TGCGCCAGCAGCCTGACAGGGATTAGCAATCAGCCCCAGCATTTT. It yields the protein CASSLTGISNQPQHF.

V and J are TRBV28 and TRBJ2-4; TRBD1 might be the D (6 bases). CDR3 length: 18 residues. Germline lookup yields CDR1 MDHEN and CDR2 SYDVKM. V was clipped by 2 bases and J by 1 base, with 18 bases between them. CDR3 loop: CASSLRGYIGAAKNIQYF. CDR3 nucleotides: TGTGCCAGCAGTTTAAGGGGGTATATTGGCGCGGCCAAAAACATTCAGTACTTC.

The rearrangement links TRBV6-6 to TRBJ1-5; possible D gene TRBD1, 6 bases. Trimming removed 6 bases from V and 4 bases from J, with 7 bases in between. Germline-derived CDR1 and CDR2 are MNHNY and SVGAGI (reference sequence). The CDR3 has 12 amino acids. CDR3 amino acids: CASRGTNQPQHF. In DNA, the CDR3 is TGTGCCAGCAGGGGGACAAATCAGCCCCAGCATTTT.